The rows below give T cell receptor beta chains drawn from one sample of a study of blood T cell repertoires in COVID-19. Assay used: immunoSEQ multiplex PCR; TCRdb lists only in-frame clones, some missing. The sample has around 310,000 clones, about 88% seen once; the top ten hold around 12%. Input material: peripheral blood. These TCRs come from a woman aged 55-70 years with acute or convalescent COVID-19. The CDR3 runs from the conserved cysteine through the conserved F or W. Fields, in order: CDR3 protein, CDR3 DNA, D gene, J gene, clone size, V gene. D genes are given only for firm matches. Clone size, where shown, is once, few, many, or a class for clones that have expanded.

CDR3: CASSSAFPPQAGELFF
DNA: TGCGCCAGCAGCTCCGCATTCCCGCCCCAGGCCGGGGAGCTGTTTTTT
D: .
J: TRBJ2-2
size: .
V: TRBV5-1

CDR3: CASSKVKRQGEYYGYTF
DNA: TGTGCCAGCAGCAAAGTTAAGAGACAGGGGGAGTACTATGGCTACACCTTC
D: .
J: TRBJ1-2
size: .
V: TRBV21-1

CDR3: CASSPGQGPGNTIYF
DNA: TGCGCCAGCAGTCCAGGTCAGGGGCCCGGAAACACCATATATTTT
D: .
J: TRBJ1-3
size: once
V: TRBV4-3

CDR3: CASSQGRQGRTDTQYF
DNA: TGTGCCAGCAGCCAAGGTAGACAGGGCCGCACAGATACGCAGTATTTT
D: TRBD1
J: TRBJ2-3
size: .
V: TRBV14

CDR3: CASSLGQGASEAFF
DNA: TGCGCCAGCAGCTTGGGGCAGGGGGCCAGTGAAGCTTTCTTT
D: TRBD1
J: TRBJ1-1
size: once
V: TRBV5-1

CDR3: CASSFSGGPRYTF
DNA: TGTGCCAGCAGTTTCTCAGGGGGCCCTCGCTACACCTTC
D: TRBD1
J: TRBJ1-2
size: .
V: TRBV12-3/TRBV12-4

CDR3: CASSIQGDGGKLFF
DNA: TGTGCCAGTAGTATACAGGGTGACGGTGGAAAACTGTTTTTT
D: .
J: TRBJ1-4
size: .
V: TRBV19

CDR3: CASSLGTLNQPQHF
DNA: TGTGCCAGCAGCTTGGGGACACTAAATCAGCCCCAGCATTTT
D: .
J: TRBJ1-5
size: .
V: TRBV7-9

CDR3: CATSDFREKLFF
DNA: TGTGCCACCAGTGATTTCCGGGAAAAACTGTTTTTT
D: .
J: TRBJ1-4
size: .
V: TRBV24-1

CDR3: CASSSPASGGLGTQYF
DNA: TGTGCCAGCAGTTCCCCCGCTAGCGGGGGCTTAGGGACGCAGTATTTT
D: TRBD2
J: TRBJ2-3
size: once
V: TRBV27

CDR3: CASSNAGNQPQHF
DNA: TGTGCCAGCAGTAATGCAGGCAATCAGCCCCAGCATTTT
D: .
J: TRBJ1-5
size: once
V: TRBV12-3/TRBV12-4

CDR3: CASSPAQDSPLHF
DNA: TGTGCCAGCAGTCCTGCACAGGATTCACCCCTCCACTTT
D: .
J: TRBJ1-6
size: .
V: TRBV12-3/TRBV12-4

CDR3: CASSQDGSSYNSPLHF
DNA: TGTGCCAGCAGCCAGGACGGGAGCTCCTATAATTCACCCCTCCACTTT
D: .
J: TRBJ1-6
size: .
V: TRBV7-2

CDR3: CASSYSALFGQETQYF
DNA: TGTGCCAGCAGTTACTCGGCACTATTCGGTCAAGAGACCCAGTACTTC
D: .
J: TRBJ2-5
size: .
V: TRBV6-5

CDR3: CASRGQGQTAFF
DNA: TGTGCCAGCAGGGGACAGGGACAAACGGCTTTCTTT
D: TRBD1
J: TRBJ1-1
size: .
V: TRBV28

CDR3: CASSPPGLYEQYF
DNA: TGTGCCAGCAGCCCCCCGGGACTCTACGAGCAGTACTTC
D: .
J: TRBJ2-7
size: .
V: TRBV7-9

CDR3: CASRQQGTAGEQYF
DNA: TGTGCCAGTAGACAGCAGGGGACGGCTGGGGAGCAGTACTTC
D: .
J: TRBJ2-7
size: .
V: TRBV19

CDR3: CASSILQGNEKLFF
DNA: TGTGCCAGTAGTATATTACAGGGGAATGAAAAACTGTTTTTT
D: TRBD1
J: TRBJ1-4
size: .
V: TRBV19

CDR3: CASTGGAFNQPQHF
DNA: TGTGCCAGCACGGGGGGCGCGTTCAATCAGCCCCAGCATTTT
D: .
J: TRBJ1-5
size: .
V: TRBV2

CDR3: CSVGRSAEAFF
DNA: TGCAGCGTTGGGAGGTCCGCTGAAGCTTTCTTT
D: .
J: TRBJ1-1
size: .
V: TRBV29-1

CDR3: CAISTGGNSPLHF
DNA: TGTGCCATCAGCACAGGGGGCAATTCACCCCTCCACTTT
D: TRBD1
J: TRBJ1-6
size: .
V: TRBV10-3

CDR3: CASSSPGQGLNSPLHF
DNA: TGTGCCAGCAGTTCCCCGGGACAGGGGCTGAATTCACCCCTCCACTTT
D: TRBD1
J: TRBJ1-6
size: .
V: TRBV6-5

CDR3: CASKSGTSGTGELFF
DNA: TGTGCCAGCAAGTCCGGGACTAGCGGGACCGGGGAGCTGTTTTTT
D: TRBD2
J: TRBJ2-2
size: .
V: TRBV28

CDR3: CASSRSGSSYNEQFF
DNA: TGTGCCAGCAGCCGCAGCGGGTCGTCCTACAATGAGCAGTTCTTC
D: .
J: TRBJ2-1
size: once
V: TRBV5-8

CDR3: CASSLVQGGKTQYF
DNA: TGTGCCAGCAGCTTAGTGCAGGGGGGAAAGACCCAGTACTTC
D: .
J: TRBJ2-5
size: .
V: TRBV28

CDR3: CASRRDSTTDTQYF
DNA: TGTGCCAGCAGACGGGACAGCACCACAGATACGCAGTATTTT
D: TRBD1
J: TRBJ2-3
size: .
V: TRBV28

CDR3: CASSRVGVSTEAFF
DNA: TGTGCCAGCAGCCGGGTCGGGGTAAGCACTGAAGCTTTCTTT
D: .
J: TRBJ1-1
size: .
V: TRBV6-5

CDR3: CASSPGQGSYQPQHF
DNA: TGTGCCAGCAGCCCTGGACAGGGGTCGTATCAGCCCCAGCATTTT
D: TRBD1
J: TRBJ1-5
size: few
V: TRBV4-2

CDR3: CASSLEGLGGTQYF
DNA: TGTGCCAGCAGCCTCGAGGGACTCGGCGGGACCCAGTACTTC
D: .
J: TRBJ2-5
size: .
V: TRBV6-2/TRBV6-3

CDR3: CASSLAGGASGQETQYF
DNA: TGTGCCAGCAGCTTAGCGGGGGGGGCTAGCGGCCAAGAGACCCAGTACTTC
D: .
J: TRBJ2-5
size: .
V: TRBV7-2

CDR3: CASSRRDILQETQYF
DNA: TGCGCCAGCAGCCGCCGGGACATTCTCCAAGAGACCCAGTACTTC
D: .
J: TRBJ2-5
size: .
V: TRBV5-1

CDR3: CASSLTSSYNEQFF
DNA: TGTGCCAGCAGTTTGACTAGCTCCTACAATGAGCAGTTCTTC
D: .
J: TRBJ2-1
size: .
V: TRBV28

CDR3: CASSSRQTLLYGYTF
DNA: TGTGCCAGCAGTTCCCGACAGACCCTACTCTATGGCTACACCTTC
D: .
J: TRBJ1-2
size: once
V: TRBV27

CDR3: CASSLGTGNTIYF
DNA: TGCGCCAGCAGCTTGGGGACAGGAAACACCATATATTTT
D: .
J: TRBJ1-3
size: .
V: TRBV5-1

CDR3: CASSPLRSQGTSYEQYF
DNA: TGTGCCAGCTCACCACTTAGGAGTCAGGGCACGTCCTACGAGCAGTACTTC
D: .
J: TRBJ2-7
size: .
V: TRBV18

CDR3: CASSRPGQGLGSEQFF
DNA: TGTGCCAGCAGCCGCCCAGGACAGGGGCTGGGGAGTGAGCAGTTCTTC
D: TRBD1
J: TRBJ2-1
size: .
V: TRBV7-3

CDR3: CASSFGLQGGTEAFF
DNA: TGTGCCAGCAGTTTTGGACTGCAGGGGGGCACTGAAGCTTTCTTT
D: TRBD1
J: TRBJ1-1
size: few
V: TRBV27

CDR3: CASSQEGMTATSGYTF
DNA: TGCGCCAGCAGCCAAGAAGGGATGACAGCGACCAGTGGCTACACCTTC
D: .
J: TRBJ1-2
size: .
V: TRBV4-3

CDR3: CASSASWGQGSPEAFF
DNA: TGTGCCAGCAGCGCCTCTTGGGGACAGGGTTCTCCTGAAGCTTTCTTT
D: TRBD1
J: TRBJ1-1
size: .
V: TRBV4-2

CDR3: CASSAPGTATLWETQYF
DNA: TGTGCCAGCAGCGCACCCGGGACAGCGACGCTTTGGGAGACCCAGTACTTC
D: TRBD1
J: TRBJ2-5
size: .
V: TRBV5-6

CDR3: CASSLASSGSREGQETQYF
DNA: TGTGCCAGCAGCTTGGCCTCAAGCGGGAGTCGTGAGGGACAAGAGACCCAGTACTTC
D: TRBD2
J: TRBJ2-5
size: .
V: TRBV5-8

CDR3: CASSPWSGSPSSYEQYF
DNA: TGTGCCAGCAGCCCTTGGTCGGGGAGCCCGAGCTCCTACGAGCAGTACTTC
D: .
J: TRBJ2-7
size: .
V: TRBV7-9

CDR3: CASSLVGTGINEQFF
DNA: TGTGCCAGCAGCTTGGTGGGGACAGGTATCAATGAGCAGTTCTTC
D: TRBD1
J: TRBJ2-1
size: .
V: TRBV5-4

CDR3: CASSLDWTGLYEQYF
DNA: TGTGCCAGCAGCTTAGATTGGACAGGGCTATACGAGCAGTACTTC
D: TRBD1
J: TRBJ2-7
size: .
V: TRBV7-9

CDR3: CASSSTGNNQPQHF
DNA: TGCGCCAGCAGCTCGACAGGGAACAATCAGCCCCAGCATTTT
D: TRBD1
J: TRBJ1-5
size: .
V: TRBV5-1

CDR3: CASRPRLGGGSYEQYF
DNA: TGTGCCAGCAGGCCCCGATTGGGAGGGGGGTCCTACGAGCAGTACTTC
D: .
J: TRBJ2-7
size: .
V: TRBV2

CDR3: CASSRVLGAEAFF
DNA: TGTGCCAGCAGCCGGGTATTAGGCGCTGAAGCTTTCTTT
D: .
J: TRBJ1-1
size: few
V: TRBV9

CDR3: CASSYKGGGREQFF
DNA: TGTGCCAGCAGTTACAAGGGAGGGGGGCGTGAGCAGTTCTTC
D: .
J: TRBJ2-1
size: .
V: TRBV6-2/TRBV6-3

CDR3: CASSPVGLAYNEQFF
DNA: TGTGCCAGCAGCCCGGTGGGACTGGCTTACAATGAGCAGTTCTTC
D: .
J: TRBJ2-1
size: once
V: TRBV5-6